These 9 T cell receptor beta chains share one sample of origin, sequenced in a study of lymphopenia after photon versus proton radiotherapy. The table came from immunoSEQ multiplex PCR; TCRdb's copy has only in-frame clones and leaves some out. The table has about 8,300 clones, roughly 88% seen once. This material consisted of peripheral blood, taken from a patient treated with photon-based radiotherapy. The receptors here all came from a man older than 75 with cholangiocarcinoma.

This rearrangement joins TRBV6-5 to TRBJ1-6; D possibly corresponds to TRBD1 (6 bases). Trimming removed 0 bases at V and 3 bases at J, with 9 bases between. Germline V gene sequence: CDR1 MNHEY, CDR2 SVGAGI. The CDR3 contains 16 residues. CDR3 sequence: CASSYSGTSYNSPLHF. CDR3 coding DNA: TGTGCCAGCAGTTACTCGGGGACAAGCTATAATTCACCCCTCCACTTT.

The V and J genes are TRBV6-5 and TRBJ1-6; D is uncertain. V lost 2 bases, J lost 6 bases, and 2 bases lay in between. Germline-derived CDR1 and CDR2 are MNHEY and SVGAGI. The CDR3 contains 12 residues. The CDR3 spells CASSYSNSPLHF. In DNA form, the CDR3 reads TGTGCCAGCAGTTACAGTAATTCACCCCTCCACTTT.

The V gene is TRBV9, the J gene TRBJ1-2; D possibly corresponds to TRBD1 (5 bases). The V end was cut by 3 bases, the J end by 1 base, with 13 bases between. The CDR3 covers 15 residues. Germline values: CDR1 SGDLS, CDR2 YYNGEE. Here the CDR3 reads CASSDVWGLNYGYTF. The CDR3 region has the DNA TGTGCCAGCAGCGACGTGTGGGGCCTTAACTATGGCTACACCTTC.

The V and J genes are TRBV5-5 and TRBJ2-5; 9 bases align to TRBD1. The J call is doubtful: the DNA matches TRBJ2-7 better. Germline CDR1 reads SGHKS; CDR2 reads YYEKEE (reference sequence). This CDR3 has 17 residues. The CDR3 loop is CASSGSGTGILQYEQYF. Written as DNA, the CDR3 is TGTGCCAGCAGCGGATCCGGGACAGGGATCCTGCAATACGAGCAGTACTTC.

The chain couples TRBV4-1 to TRBJ1-1, with D possibly TRBD1 on 6 matching bases. Trimming pared 1 base from V and 11 bases from J, leaving 14 bases between. There are 13 residues in the CDR3. Germline-derived CDR1 and CDR2 are MGHRA and YSYEKL. This chain's CDR3 is CASSQVQGSTAFF. DNA of the CDR3: TGCGCCAGCAGCCAAGTACAGGGATCAACGGCTTTCTTT.

This clone came up once. This rearrangement joins TRBV6-5 to TRBJ1-3; TRBD1 matches 10 bases. The germline V gene encodes CDR1 MNHEY and CDR2 SVGAGI. J lost 2 bases, V lost 8 bases, and 0 bases had no gene match. The CDR3 runs 13 residues. Here the CDR3 reads CASGTGAGNTIYF. As DNA, the CDR3 is TGTGCCAGCGGGACAGGGGCTGGAAACACCATATATTTT.

The V gene is TRBV4-1, the J gene TRBJ1-2; no clear D gene. Trimming removed 3 bases at V and 6 bases at J, with 14 bases between. Per the germline V gene, CDR1 is MGHRA and CDR2 is YSYEKL. The CDR3 spans 14 residues. This CDR3 is CASSQRTDVHGYTF. DNA for the CDR3: TGCGCCAGCAGCCAGAGGACCGATGTTCATGGCTACACCTTC.

The chain joins TRBV25-1 to TRBJ1-1, with D unclear. CDR1 is MGHDK and CDR2 is SYGVNS in the germline V gene. The CDR3 loop spans 14 amino acids. V was clipped by 6 bases and J by 6 bases, with 17 bases between them. CDR3 protein: CASSPPSGSSEAFF. In DNA form, the CDR3 reads TGTGCCAGCAGCCCACCGTCGGGAAGTTCTGAAGCTTTCTTT. Filled out from reference TRBV25-1 and TRBJ1-1, the complete variable domain reads EADIYQTPRYLVIGTGKKITLECSQTMGHDKMYWYQQDPGMELHLIHYSYGVNSTEKGDLSSESTVSRIRTEHFPLTLESARPSHTSQYLCASSPPSGSSEAFFGQGTRLTVV.

The chain uses TRBV6-1 and TRBJ1-4; D remains unclear. V lost 4 bases, J lost 6 bases, and 3 bases lay in between. This CDR3 has 11 amino acids. Germline assignment: CDR1 MNHNS and CDR2 SASEGT. In nucleotides, the CDR3 is TGTGCCAGCAGTGTTTATGAAAAACTGTTTTTT. Protein sequence: CASSVYEKLFF.